The rows below give T cell receptor beta chains drawn from one sample of a study of blood T cell repertoires in COVID-19. Sequencing was performed with immunoSEQ multiplex PCR; in TCRdb, only in-frame clones are kept and a portion is missing. The profile shows some 100,000 clones, about 85% of them singletons. Sequencing was carried out using peripheral blood. These receptors all stem from a man aged 60 to 75 with acute or convalescent COVID-19. Each CDR3 is given with its conserved first and last residue. Fields, in order: clone size, J gene, D gene, V gene, CDR3 protein, CDR3 DNA. The D gene is left open where the match is weak. A row's size may be missing; if present it is once, few, many or a size class.

clone size: NA; J gene: TRBJ1-1; D gene: NA; V gene: TRBV10-3; CDR3 protein: CAISEGGAITEAFF; CDR3 DNA: TGTGCCATCAGTGAGGGAGGGGCGATCACTGAAGCTTTCTTT
clone size: NA; J gene: TRBJ1-2; D gene: NA; V gene: TRBV29-1; CDR3 protein: CSVDSPYYGLYGYTF; CDR3 DNA: TGCAGCGTTGATAGTCCTTATTATGGGCTTTATGGCTACACCTTC
clone size: NA; J gene: TRBJ2-7; D gene: TRBD1; V gene: TRBV29-1; CDR3 protein: CSVKTGIEQYF; CDR3 DNA: TGCAGCGTCAAGACAGGGATCGAGCAGTACTTC
clone size: NA; J gene: TRBJ2-2; D gene: NA; V gene: TRBV5-1; CDR3 protein: CASTRDFLPGELFF; CDR3 DNA: TGCGCCAGCACCAGGGACTTTTTGCCCGGGGAGCTGTTTTTT
clone size: NA; J gene: TRBJ2-3; D gene: TRBD2; V gene: TRBV5-8; CDR3 protein: CASNNLLAGAADTQYF; CDR3 DNA: TGTGCCAGCAACAACTTGCTAGCGGGAGCTGCAGATACGCAGTATTTT
clone size: few; J gene: TRBJ2-7; D gene: NA; V gene: TRBV4-1; CDR3 protein: CASSHYWASDSYEQYF; CDR3 DNA: TGCGCCAGCAGCCACTATTGGGCTAGCGACTCCTACGAGCAGTACTTC
clone size: NA; J gene: TRBJ2-7; D gene: NA; V gene: TRBV14; CDR3 protein: CASSQARYEQYF; CDR3 DNA: TGTGCCAGCAGTCAAGCTCGTTACGAGCAGTACTTC
clone size: NA; J gene: TRBJ2-1; D gene: TRBD2; V gene: TRBV5-1; CDR3 protein: CASSFAGAAYNEQFF; CDR3 DNA: TGCGCCAGCAGCTTCGCGGGAGCTGCCTACAATGAGCAGTTCTTC
clone size: NA; J gene: TRBJ1-4; D gene: NA; V gene: TRBV2; CDR3 protein: CASSEFRGTTNEKLFF; CDR3 DNA: TGTGCCAGCAGTGAATTTCGGGGGACAACTAATGAAAAACTGTTTTTT
clone size: NA; J gene: TRBJ2-1; D gene: TRBD1; V gene: TRBV7-2; CDR3 protein: CASSLIRDRALEQFF; CDR3 DNA: TGTGCCAGCAGCTTGATCCGGGACAGGGCCCTTGAGCAGTTCTTC
clone size: NA; J gene: TRBJ1-6; D gene: NA; V gene: TRBV7-9; CDR3 protein: CASSFSGGGYNSPLHF; CDR3 DNA: TGTGCCAGCAGCTTCTCGGGAGGGGGCTATAATTCACCCCTCCACTTT
clone size: few; J gene: TRBJ1-3; D gene: TRBD1; V gene: TRBV9; CDR3 protein: CASSAQGSRNTIYF; CDR3 DNA: TGTGCCAGCAGCGCACAGGGGTCGAGAAACACCATATATTTT
clone size: many; J gene: TRBJ2-7; D gene: TRBD1; V gene: TRBV28; CDR3 protein: CASSLADRSSYEQYF; CDR3 DNA: TGTGCCAGCAGTTTAGCGGACAGGAGCTCCTACGAGCAGTACTTC
clone size: NA; J gene: TRBJ2-2; D gene: TRBD2; V gene: TRBV10-3; CDR3 protein: CAISRTSGGMDTGELFF; CDR3 DNA: TGTGCCATCAGTAGGACTAGCGGGGGAATGGACACCGGGGAGCTGTTTTTT
clone size: NA; J gene: TRBJ2-3; D gene: TRBD2; V gene: TRBV5-4; CDR3 protein: CASSLESGRNTQYF; CDR3 DNA: TGTGCCAGCAGCTTGGAAAGCGGGAGAAATACGCAGTATTTT
clone size: few; J gene: TRBJ2-6; D gene: NA; V gene: TRBV9; CDR3 protein: CASSGRYAQGPGANVLTF; CDR3 DNA: TGTGCCAGCAGCGGAAGGTATGCGCAGGGCCCTGGGGCCAACGTCCTGACTTTC
clone size: NA; J gene: TRBJ1-1; D gene: NA; V gene: TRBV27; CDR3 protein: CASRSTTGLSTEAFF; CDR3 DNA: TGTGCCAGCAGGTCCACCACAGGGTTAAGCACTGAAGCTTTCTTT
clone size: NA; J gene: TRBJ1-6; D gene: NA; V gene: TRBV3-1/TRBV3-2; CDR3 protein: CASSQDRGNSPLHF; CDR3 DNA: TGTGCCAGCAGCCAAGATAGGGGGAATTCACCCCTCCACTTT
clone size: NA; J gene: TRBJ1-1; D gene: NA; V gene: TRBV18; CDR3 protein: CASSPFTGQNTEAFF; CDR3 DNA: TGTGCCAGCTCACCATTCACAGGACAGAACACTGAAGCTTTCTTT
clone size: NA; J gene: TRBJ1-2; D gene: TRBD1; V gene: TRBV4-2; CDR3 protein: CASSQGWTGRMTLYGYTF; CDR3 DNA: TGTGCCAGCAGCCAAGGATGGACAGGGAGAATGACCCTCTATGGCTACACCTTC
clone size: NA; J gene: TRBJ1-1; D gene: TRBD1; V gene: TRBV27; CDR3 protein: CASSWDSMNTEAFF; CDR3 DNA: TGTGCCAGCAGTTGGGACAGCATGAACACTGAAGCTTTCTTT
clone size: NA; J gene: TRBJ2-5; D gene: TRBD1; V gene: TRBV28; CDR3 protein: CASSLVTGAVETQYF; CDR3 DNA: TGTGCCAGCAGCCTGGTGACAGGGGCGGTGGAGACCCAGTACTTC
clone size: NA; J gene: TRBJ2-5; D gene: NA; V gene: TRBV5-4; CDR3 protein: CASSLGVLETQYF; CDR3 DNA: TGTGCCAGCAGCTTGGGAGTACTCGAGACCCAGTACTTC
clone size: NA; J gene: TRBJ1-5; D gene: TRBD1; V gene: TRBV18; CDR3 protein: CASSPTGWGNQPQHF; CDR3 DNA: TGTGCCAGCTCGCCGACAGGGTGGGGCAATCAGCCCCAGCATTTT
clone size: NA; J gene: TRBJ1-5; D gene: TRBD1; V gene: TRBV6-5; CDR3 protein: CASNGGQVNQPQHF; CDR3 DNA: TGTGCCAGCAACGGCGGACAGGTCAATCAGCCCCAGCATTTT
clone size: few; J gene: TRBJ1-5; D gene: NA; V gene: TRBV19; CDR3 protein: CASSSPGGNQPQHF; CDR3 DNA: TGTGCCAGTAGTTCCCCGGGAGGCAATCAGCCCCAGCATTTT
clone size: NA; J gene: TRBJ2-5; D gene: NA; V gene: TRBV9; CDR3 protein: CASSVGGGLQETQYF; CDR3 DNA: TGTGCCAGCAGCGTAGGGGGAGGCCTCCAAGAGACCCAGTACTTC
clone size: NA; J gene: TRBJ2-6; D gene: NA; V gene: TRBV19; CDR3 protein: CASSIWRGAGANVLTF; CDR3 DNA: TGTGCCAGTAGTATATGGAGGGGAGCTGGGGCCAACGTCCTGACTTTC
clone size: NA; J gene: TRBJ2-4; D gene: TRBD2; V gene: TRBV15; CDR3 protein: CATSRDSVWTLASGGLAKNIQYF; CDR3 DNA: TGTGCCACCAGCAGAGATTCGGTTTGGACGTTGGCTAGCGGGGGGCTAGCCAAAAACATTCAGTACTTC
clone size: NA; J gene: TRBJ2-1; D gene: TRBD2; V gene: TRBV28; CDR3 protein: CASSYLAGAPSYNEQFF; CDR3 DNA: TGTGCCAGCAGTTATCTAGCGGGAGCGCCCTCCTACAATGAGCAGTTCTTC
clone size: NA; J gene: TRBJ1-4; D gene: NA; V gene: TRBV7-2; CDR3 protein: CASSLGQPGIEKLFF; CDR3 DNA: TGTGCCAGCAGCTTAGGACAGCCAGGAATTGAAAAACTGTTTTTT
clone size: NA; J gene: TRBJ2-7; D gene: TRBD2; V gene: TRBV29-1; CDR3 protein: CSVEGTSGIPYEQYF; CDR3 DNA: TGCAGCGTTGAGGGGACTAGCGGAATCCCCTACGAGCAGTACTTC
clone size: NA; J gene: TRBJ2-1; D gene: TRBD2; V gene: TRBV2; CDR3 protein: CASSEYAGVKDNEQFF; CDR3 DNA: TGTGCCAGCAGTGAATATGCGGGGGTGAAGGACAATGAGCAGTTCTTC
clone size: NA; J gene: TRBJ2-7; D gene: TRBD2; V gene: TRBV7-6; CDR3 protein: CASSLEAGVTYEQYF; CDR3 DNA: TGTGCCAGCAGCTTAGAGGCGGGAGTGACCTACGAGCAGTACTTC
clone size: NA; J gene: TRBJ1-3; D gene: NA; V gene: TRBV5-6; CDR3 protein: CASSLVSSGNTIYF; CDR3 DNA: TGTGCCAGCAGCTTGGTCTCCTCTGGAAACACCATATATTTT
clone size: NA; J gene: TRBJ2-1; D gene: TRBD2; V gene: TRBV6-5; CDR3 protein: CASSYGLAGGVNEQFF; CDR3 DNA: TGTGCCAGCAGTTACGGGCTAGCGGGAGGTGTAAATGAGCAGTTCTTC
clone size: NA; J gene: TRBJ2-3; D gene: TRBD1; V gene: TRBV27; CDR3 protein: CASGYLTGTGVRTQYF; CDR3 DNA: TGTGCCAGCGGGTACCTTACCGGGACAGGGGTTCGTACGCAGTATTTT
clone size: once; J gene: TRBJ1-2; D gene: NA; V gene: TRBV2; CDR3 protein: CASSGQEAYGYTF; CDR3 DNA: TGTGCCAGCAGTGGACAGGAGGCCTATGGCTACACCTTC
clone size: NA; J gene: TRBJ1-6; D gene: NA; V gene: TRBV6-6; CDR3 protein: CASSFAGFSPLHF; CDR3 DNA: TGTGCCAGCAGTTTTGCAGGTTTTTCACCCCTCCACTTT
clone size: NA; J gene: TRBJ2-2; D gene: TRBD2; V gene: TRBV10-1; CDR3 protein: CASSLAGTANTGELFF; CDR3 DNA: TGCGCCAGCTCACTAGCGGGAACCGCGAACACCGGGGAGCTGTTTTTT
clone size: NA; J gene: TRBJ2-5; D gene: TRBD1; V gene: TRBV2; CDR3 protein: CASSPRQGEPQETQYF; CDR3 DNA: TGTGCCAGCAGCCCGAGACAGGGGGAGCCACAAGAGACCCAGTACTTC
clone size: NA; J gene: TRBJ2-5; D gene: TRBD1; V gene: TRBV7-9; CDR3 protein: CASSLTGTGGPETQYF; CDR3 DNA: TGTGCCAGCAGCTTAACCGGGACAGGGGGTCCAGAGACCCAGTACTTC
clone size: NA; J gene: TRBJ2-5; D gene: NA; V gene: TRBV4-1; CDR3 protein: CASSQDGLGAPLETQYF; CDR3 DNA: TGCGCCAGCAGCCAAGATGGGCTGGGGGCGCCCCTAGAGACCCAGTACTTC
clone size: NA; J gene: TRBJ1-5; D gene: NA; V gene: TRBV27; CDR3 protein: CASSFASHQPQHF; CDR3 DNA: TGTGCCAGCAGTTTTGCTAGCCATCAGCCCCAGCATTTT
clone size: NA; J gene: TRBJ2-1; D gene: NA; V gene: TRBV11-3; CDR3 protein: CASSSPYNINEQFF; CDR3 DNA: TGTGCCAGCAGCTCCCCCTATAATATCAATGAGCAGTTCTTC